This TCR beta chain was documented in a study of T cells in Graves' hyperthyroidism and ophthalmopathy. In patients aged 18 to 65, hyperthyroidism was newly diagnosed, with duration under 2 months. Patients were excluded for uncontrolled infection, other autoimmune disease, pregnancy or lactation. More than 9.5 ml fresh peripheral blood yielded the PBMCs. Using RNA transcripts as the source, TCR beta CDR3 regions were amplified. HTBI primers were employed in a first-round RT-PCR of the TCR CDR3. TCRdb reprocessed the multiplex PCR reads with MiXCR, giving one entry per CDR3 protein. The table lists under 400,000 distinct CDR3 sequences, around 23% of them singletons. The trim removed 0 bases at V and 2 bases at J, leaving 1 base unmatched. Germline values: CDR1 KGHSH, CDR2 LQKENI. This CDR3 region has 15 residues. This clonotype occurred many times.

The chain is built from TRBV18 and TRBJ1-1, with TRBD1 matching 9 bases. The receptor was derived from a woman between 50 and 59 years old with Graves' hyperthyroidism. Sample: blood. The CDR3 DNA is TGTGCCAGCTCACCACCCACAGGGGGCAACACTGAAGCTTTCTTT. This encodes CASSPPTGGNTEAFF.